This T cell receptor beta chain derives from a study of cytomegalovirus exposure and HLA in healthy donors. PCR primers comprised 60 Vbeta and 13 Jbeta primers. The table came from immunoSEQ multiplex PCR; TCRdb's copy has only in-frame clones and leaves some out. There are about 160,000 clones in the sample; nearly 80% occur only once, and about 1% lies in the top ten. About this clone: The target antigen is unknown.

The CDR3 loop spans 18 amino acids. Germline V gene lookup returns CDR1 LNHDA and CDR2 SQIVND (reference sequence). Trimming removed 3 bases from V and 2 bases from J, with 17 bases in between. Regarding the study as a whole: It was shown in a later analysis that HLA-associated TCR beta chains were more clonally expanded than other, equally common chains.

The sample comprised PBMCs. The rearrangement links TRBV19 to TRBJ2-6; a weak D match, TRBD2 (6 bases). The TCR originated in a woman aged 45-65 years in good health and CMV-seropositive. CDR3 sequence: CASSIGSGVGAGANVLTF. In nucleotides, the CDR3 is TGTGCCAGTAGTATTGGGTCGGGAGTAGGGGCTGGGGCCAACGTCCTGACTTTC.